This T cell receptor (beta chain) was sequenced during a study of PD-1 blockade in classical Hodgkin lymphoma. Turning to the study itself: Treatment was intravenous nivolumab, 3 mg/kg every 2 weeks, until progression.

Repertoires were generated with immunoSEQ multiplex PCR, while TCRdb's copy carries only in-frame clones and drops some. This sample has approximately 79,000 clones; about nine tenths occur once, and the top ten carry roughly 3%. Every patient experienced relapse after autologous stem cell transplantation, and brentuximab vedotin exposure varied. Overall study findings and caveats: By cycle point C4D1, TCR diversity had risen significantly in CD4+ cells (but not CD8+ cells).

This clone was found once. The target antigen is unknown. The V end was cut by 0 bases, the J end by 7 bases, with 10 bases between. This CDR3 spans 13 amino acids. The germline gives CDR1 SGHNT, CDR2 YYREEE (reference sequence). The V gene is TRBV5-4, the J gene TRBJ1-2, with D possibly TRBD1 on 6 matching bases. The material sequenced was peripheral blood mononuclear cells (PBMCs), taken before the second cycle of nivolumab. This sequence was found in a human donor with classical Hodgkin lymphoma. As DNA, the CDR3 is TGTGCCAGCAGCTTGGCCGCGACAGGTGGCTACACCTTC. Encoded protein: CASSLAATGGYTF.